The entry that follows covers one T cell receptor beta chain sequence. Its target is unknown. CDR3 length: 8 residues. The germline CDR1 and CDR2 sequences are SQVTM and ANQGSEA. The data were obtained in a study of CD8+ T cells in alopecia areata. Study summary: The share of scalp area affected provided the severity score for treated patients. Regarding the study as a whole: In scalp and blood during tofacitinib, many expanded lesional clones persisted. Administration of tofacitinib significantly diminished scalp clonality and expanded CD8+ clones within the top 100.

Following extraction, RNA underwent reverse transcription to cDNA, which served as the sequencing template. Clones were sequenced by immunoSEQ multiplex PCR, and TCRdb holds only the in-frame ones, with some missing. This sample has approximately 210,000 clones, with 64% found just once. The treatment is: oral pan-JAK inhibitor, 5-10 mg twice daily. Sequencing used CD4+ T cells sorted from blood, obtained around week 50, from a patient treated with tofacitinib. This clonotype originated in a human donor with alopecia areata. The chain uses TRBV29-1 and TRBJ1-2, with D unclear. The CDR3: CTSEGYTF. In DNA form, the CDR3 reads TGCACTTCGGAAGGCTACACCTTC.